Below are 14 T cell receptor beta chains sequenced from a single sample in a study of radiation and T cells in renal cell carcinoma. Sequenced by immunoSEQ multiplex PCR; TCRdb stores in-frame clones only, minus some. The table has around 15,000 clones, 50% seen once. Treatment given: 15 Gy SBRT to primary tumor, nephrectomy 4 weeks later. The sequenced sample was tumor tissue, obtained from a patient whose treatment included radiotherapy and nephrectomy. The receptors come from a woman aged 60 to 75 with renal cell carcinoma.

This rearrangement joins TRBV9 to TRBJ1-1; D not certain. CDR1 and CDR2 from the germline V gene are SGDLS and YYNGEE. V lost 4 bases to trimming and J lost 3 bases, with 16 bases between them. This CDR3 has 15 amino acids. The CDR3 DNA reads TGTGCCAGCAGCCGAGTCTCGCGGGAACACACTGAAGCTTTCTTT. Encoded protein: CASSRVSREHTEAFF.

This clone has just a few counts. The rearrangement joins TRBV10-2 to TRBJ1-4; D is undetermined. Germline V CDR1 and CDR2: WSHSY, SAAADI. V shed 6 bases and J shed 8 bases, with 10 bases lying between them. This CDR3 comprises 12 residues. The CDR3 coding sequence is TGCGCCAGCAGGTCGTCGGGGGAAAAACTGTTTTTT. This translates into CASRSSGEKLFF.

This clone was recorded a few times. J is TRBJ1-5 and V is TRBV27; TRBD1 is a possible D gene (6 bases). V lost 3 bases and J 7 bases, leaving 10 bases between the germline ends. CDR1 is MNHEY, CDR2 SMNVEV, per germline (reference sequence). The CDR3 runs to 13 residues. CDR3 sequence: CASSLGGAQPQHF. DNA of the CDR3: TGTGCCAGCAGTTTGGGGGGGGCGCAGCCCCAGCATTTT.

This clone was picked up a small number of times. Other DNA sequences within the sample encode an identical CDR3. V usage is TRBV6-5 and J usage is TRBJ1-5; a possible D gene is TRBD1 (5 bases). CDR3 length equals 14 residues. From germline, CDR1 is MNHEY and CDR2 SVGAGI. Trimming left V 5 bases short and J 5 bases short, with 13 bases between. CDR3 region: CASSETRGYQPQHF. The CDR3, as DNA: TGTGCCAGCAGTGAAACGAGGGGTTATCAGCCCCAGCATTTT.

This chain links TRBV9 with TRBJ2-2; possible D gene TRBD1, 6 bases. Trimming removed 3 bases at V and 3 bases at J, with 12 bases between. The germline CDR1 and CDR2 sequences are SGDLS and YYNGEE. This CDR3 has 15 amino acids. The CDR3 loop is CASSGRDTYTGELFF. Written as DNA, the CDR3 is TGTGCCAGCAGCGGACGGGACACATACACCGGGGAGCTGTTTTTT.

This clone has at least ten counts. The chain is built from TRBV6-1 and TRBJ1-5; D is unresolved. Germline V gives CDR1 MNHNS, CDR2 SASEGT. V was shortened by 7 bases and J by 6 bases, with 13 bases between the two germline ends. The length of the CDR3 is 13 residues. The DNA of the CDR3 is TGTGCCAGCATTCGGGCCTGGGGTCAGCCCCAGCATTTT. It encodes CASIRAWGQPQHF.

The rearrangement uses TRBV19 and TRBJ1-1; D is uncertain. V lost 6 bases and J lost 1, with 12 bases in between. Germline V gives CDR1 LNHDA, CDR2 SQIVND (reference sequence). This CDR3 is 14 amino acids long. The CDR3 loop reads CASSDDWGNTEAFF. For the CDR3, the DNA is TGTGCCAGTAGCGACGACTGGGGGAACACTGAAGCTTTCTTT.

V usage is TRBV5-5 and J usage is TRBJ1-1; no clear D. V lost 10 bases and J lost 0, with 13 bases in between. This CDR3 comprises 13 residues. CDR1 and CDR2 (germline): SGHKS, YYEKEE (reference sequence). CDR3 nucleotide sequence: TGTGCCGGAAGTGAGCACATGAACACTGAAGCTTTCTTT. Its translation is CAGSEHMNTEAFF.

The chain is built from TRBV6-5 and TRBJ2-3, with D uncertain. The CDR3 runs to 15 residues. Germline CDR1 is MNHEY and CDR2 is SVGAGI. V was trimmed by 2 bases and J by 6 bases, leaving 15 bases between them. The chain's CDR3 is CASSYQVPARDTQYF. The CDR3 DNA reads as TGTGCCAGCAGTTACCAGGTACCGGCGCGCGATACGCAGTATTTT.

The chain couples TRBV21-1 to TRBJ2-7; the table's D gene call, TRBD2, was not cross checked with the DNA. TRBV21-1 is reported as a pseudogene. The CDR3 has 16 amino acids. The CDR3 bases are TGTGCCAGCAGCAGTCTCGGGCGGGAGGGCCTTAAACAGCAGTACTTC. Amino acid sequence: CASSSLGREGLKQQYF.

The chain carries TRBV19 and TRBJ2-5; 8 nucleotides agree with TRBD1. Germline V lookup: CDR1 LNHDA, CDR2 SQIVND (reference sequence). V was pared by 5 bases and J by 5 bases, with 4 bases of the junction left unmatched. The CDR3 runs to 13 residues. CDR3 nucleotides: TGTGCCAGTAGTGACCAGGGGGCCGAGACCCAGTACTTC. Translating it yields CASSDQGAETQYF.

CDR3 in DNA: TGTGCCAGCAGTCAGACAGGGGCCCTGGGGGACGAGCAGTACTTC. Its translation is CASSQTGALGDEQYF. The chain is built from TRBV4-2 and TRBJ2-7; 8 bases match TRBD1. Germline CDR1 reads LGHNA; CDR2 reads YNFKEQ. This CDR3 comprises 15 residues. The junction had 12 bases not matched to a gene; V was cut back by 6 bases and J by 5 bases.

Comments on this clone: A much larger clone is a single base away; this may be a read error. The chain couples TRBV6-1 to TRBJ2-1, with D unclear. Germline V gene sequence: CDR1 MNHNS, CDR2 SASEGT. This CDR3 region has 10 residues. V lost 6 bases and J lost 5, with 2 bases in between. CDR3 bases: TGTGCCAGCAGCAACAATGAGCAGTTCTTC. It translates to CASSNNEQFF.

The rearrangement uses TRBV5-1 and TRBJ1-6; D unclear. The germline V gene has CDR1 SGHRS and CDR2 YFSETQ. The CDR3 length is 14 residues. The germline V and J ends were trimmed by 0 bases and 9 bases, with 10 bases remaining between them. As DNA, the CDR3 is TGCGCCAGCAGCTTGGCCGTTGGTCTTTCACCCCTCCACTTT. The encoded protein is CASSLAVGLSPLHF.